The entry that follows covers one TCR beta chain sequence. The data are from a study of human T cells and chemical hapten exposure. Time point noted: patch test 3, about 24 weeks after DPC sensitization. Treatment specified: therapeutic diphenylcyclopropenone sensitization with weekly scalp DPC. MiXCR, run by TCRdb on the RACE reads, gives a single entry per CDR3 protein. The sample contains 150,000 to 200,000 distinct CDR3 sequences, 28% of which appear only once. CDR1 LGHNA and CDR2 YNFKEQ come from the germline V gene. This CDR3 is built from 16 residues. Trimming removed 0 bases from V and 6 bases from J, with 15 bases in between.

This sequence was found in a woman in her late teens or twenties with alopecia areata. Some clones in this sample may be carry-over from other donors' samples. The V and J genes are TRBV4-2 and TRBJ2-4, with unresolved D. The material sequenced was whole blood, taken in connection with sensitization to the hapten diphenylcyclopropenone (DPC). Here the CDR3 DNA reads TGTGCCAGCAGCCAAGAGGACCCTACCCTGGGAAACATTCAGTACTTC. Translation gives CASSQEDPTLGNIQYF.